Included here is one T cell receptor beta chain sequence, with context. Its ends do not fully match the called genes, so a read error is possible. It was unfractionated whole blood from which total RNA was extracted. CDR3 length: 13 residues. Germline values: CDR1 SEHNR, CDR2 FQNEAQ (reference sequence). The data belong to a study of human T cells and chemical hapten exposure. A single record per CDR3 protein comes from TCRdb applying MiXCR to the 5' RACE reads. The table has about 120,000 distinct CDR3 sequences, 15% to 20% seen once. This sequence was found in a human donor in good health. The rearrangement joins TRBV7-9 to TRBJ1-5; maybe TRBD1 (5 bases). The CDR3 sequence is CASSFRGRSALQF. CDR3 sequence (DNA): TGTGCCAGCAGCTTTAGGGGCCGGAGCGCTCTGCAATTT.